The clone carrying this TCR beta chain is categorized as medium-sized. Its antigen remains unknown. V lost 2 bases, J lost 6 bases, and 6 bases lay in between. Germline V lookup: CDR1 SGHAT, CDR2 FQNNGV. The CDR3 is made up of 12 amino acids. The study ran its PCR with 60 Vbeta and 13 Jbeta primers. Only in-frame clones appear in the TCRdb table, and some are missing; sequencing was by immunoSEQ multiplex PCR. This sample yields around 120,000 clones, of which around three quarters are seen a single time; 2.6% belongs to the top ten. These data are taken from a study of cytomegalovirus exposure and HLA in healthy donors. Overall study findings and caveats: There were some V segments, including TRBV6-2 and TRBV6-3, excluded as indistinguishable. Beyond CMV serostatus, there was no information to go on about immune exposure.

The source is a man between 50 and 59 years old in good health and CMV-seropositive. Sequences were obtained from PBMCs. V usage is TRBV11-2 and J usage is TRBJ2-3; no firm D call. The CDR3 DNA reads as TGTGCCAGCAGCTTAAACATGGATACGCAGTATTTT. This sequence encodes CASSLNMDTQYF.